Reported below is one T cell receptor (beta chain). Original handling: Reference gene primer amplification gave estimated nucleated cell counts. Some clones are missing from TCRdb's copy, which holds only in-frame ones; the method was immunoSEQ multiplex PCR. That table gives V, J and clone size, and the DNA gave D and trimming. The sample lists roughly 120,000 clones, approximately 88% occurring once. The sample comes from a study of blood T cell repertoires in COVID-19. As for the study in general: The United States, Italy and Spain were the sources of the acute and convalescent COVID-19 samples. Nucleic acid was either cDNA or gDNA, and it came from T cells, B-cell-depleted T cells, or PBMCs.

The germline CDR1 and CDR2 sequences are KGHSH and LQKENI. With 5 bases clipped from V and 4 bases from J, the junction kept 5 bases outside the gene matches. The length of the CDR3 is 14 residues. The chain has TRBV18 and TRBJ2-1; 7 bases agree with TRBD2. Sequenced sample: peripheral blood. The sequence was collected from a woman in her 70s with acute or convalescent COVID-19. This CDR3 reads CASSSGEGYNEQFF. For the CDR3, the DNA is TGTGCCAGCTCATCCGGGGAGGGGTACAATGAGCAGTTCTTC.